This paragraph covers one TCR beta chain sequence. Its antigen is unidentified. These data originate in a study of monozygotic twins with inflammatory bowel disease. Findings and caveats of the study: Those with IBD had lower TCRbeta diversity (inverse Simpson) than their healthy co-twins did.

Every TCR library drew on about 3.5 ug of total RNA. TCRdb derives one entry per CDR3 protein from the 5' RACE reads, leaving out DNA. The listing records approximately 420,000 distinct CDR3 sequences. The CDR3 is made up of 13 amino acids. The germline gives CDR1 KGHSH, CDR2 LQKENI. The chain joins TRBV18 to TRBJ1-1. The receptor was isolated from a human donor with ulcerative colitis or Crohn's disease, or a healthy co-twin of an affected twin (not recorded which). Sequenced: blood. This CDR3 is CASSPLGKPEAFF.